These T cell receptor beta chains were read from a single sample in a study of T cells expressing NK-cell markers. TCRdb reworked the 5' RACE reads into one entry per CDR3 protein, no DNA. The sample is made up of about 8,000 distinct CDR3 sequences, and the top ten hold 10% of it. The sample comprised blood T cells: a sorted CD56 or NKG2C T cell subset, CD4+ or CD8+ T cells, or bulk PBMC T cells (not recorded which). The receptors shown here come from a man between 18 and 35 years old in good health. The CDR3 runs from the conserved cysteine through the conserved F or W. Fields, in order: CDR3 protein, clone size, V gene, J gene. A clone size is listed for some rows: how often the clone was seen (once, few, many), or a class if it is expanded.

CDR3: CAWKVQGQETQYF; size: medium-sized; V: TRBV30; J: TRBJ2-5
CDR3: CASTLGTYTGELFF; size: .; V: TRBV6-1; J: TRBJ2-2
CDR3: CASSPASYEQYF; size: medium-sized; V: TRBV7-2; J: TRBJ2-7
CDR3: CSAPRQGAGEKLFF; size: medium-sized; V: TRBV20-1; J: TRBJ1-4
CDR3: CSAREIGREPYNSPLHF; size: medium-sized; V: TRBV20-1; J: TRBJ1-6
CDR3: CASTGLAGGIPFF; size: .; V: TRBV6-1; J: TRBJ2-1
CDR3: CASSLVLAGGENIQYF; size: .; V: TRBV5-1; J: TRBJ2-4
CDR3: CASSSRTPLGETQYF; size: .; V: TRBV7-9; J: TRBJ2-5
CDR3: CASNREGPGELFF; size: .; V: TRBV2; J: TRBJ2-2
CDR3: CASSLGYPPPGELFF; size: medium-sized; V: TRBV7-2; J: TRBJ2-2
CDR3: CASSSGWGPTYEQYF; size: .; V: TRBV7-6; J: TRBJ2-7
CDR3: CSARTSGSPGDEQFF; size: medium-sized; V: TRBV20-1; J: TRBJ2-1
CDR3: CAWRGPFNSNQPQHF; size: .; V: TRBV30; J: TRBJ1-5
CDR3: CASSAGTSHGYTF; size: medium-sized; V: TRBV12-3/TRBV12-4; J: TRBJ1-2
CDR3: CASSSGSSGYNEQFF; size: medium-sized; V: TRBV7-8; J: TRBJ2-1
CDR3: CASSIGQGPYNEQFF; size: .; V: TRBV19; J: TRBJ2-1
CDR3: CSARAPNFYNEQFF; size: .; V: TRBV20-1; J: TRBJ2-1
CDR3: CSVEERDRVRGYTF; size: .; V: TRBV29-1; J: TRBJ1-2
CDR3: CASSGTREQGEVYQPQHF; size: .; V: TRBV6-1; J: TRBJ1-5
CDR3: CASSFGLAGAPDTQYF; size: .; V: TRBV11-2; J: TRBJ2-3
CDR3: CASSLPGQGSIISSGANVLTF; size: .; V: TRBV6-2/TRBV6-3; J: TRBJ2-6
CDR3: CSARERREQYF; size: medium-sized; V: TRBV20-1; J: TRBJ2-7
CDR3: CASSYSGNQETQYF; size: medium-sized; V: TRBV6-5; J: TRBJ2-5
CDR3: CSARDPVAGSTEAFF; size: .; V: TRBV20-1; J: TRBJ1-1
CDR3: CASRVPYSGTSTDTQYF; size: .; V: TRBV6-2/TRBV6-3; J: TRBJ2-3
CDR3: CASSQEAEDGPGELFF; size: .; V: TRBV3-1; J: TRBJ2-2
CDR3: CASSRPQGREAFF; size: medium-sized; V: TRBV6-5; J: TRBJ1-1
CDR3: CASSSLAGVQEQYF; size: medium-sized; V: TRBV7-9; J: TRBJ2-7
CDR3: CSASPVGYEQYF; size: .; V: TRBV20-1; J: TRBJ2-7
CDR3: CASSFHSGTSGIYNEQFF; size: .; V: TRBV11-1; J: TRBJ2-1
CDR3: CASSEQSSYNEQFF; size: .; V: TRBV2; J: TRBJ2-1
CDR3: CASSDLNEQFF; size: .; V: TRBV5-4; J: TRBJ2-1
CDR3: CASTQGTGTTQYF; size: .; V: TRBV27; J: TRBJ2-3
CDR3: CASSQGDYNTGELFF; size: .; V: TRBV3-1; J: TRBJ2-2
CDR3: CASSQGLDQPQHF; size: medium-sized; V: TRBV3-1; J: TRBJ1-5
CDR3: CASSFGAGGYEQYF; size: .; V: TRBV7-2; J: TRBJ2-7